The 17 T cell receptor beta chains presented below share a single source sample, sequenced in a study of blood T cell repertoires in COVID-19. The table came from immunoSEQ multiplex PCR; TCRdb's copy has only in-frame clones and leaves some out. The sample lists more than 40,000 clones, around nine tenths occurring once. Specimen: peripheral blood. Every receptor here comes from a man between 50 and 59 years old with active COVID-19.

The V call is TRBV5-1, the J call TRBJ2-3; 9 bases align to TRBD2. Germline CDR1 and CDR2: SGHRS and YFSETQ. The CDR3 contains 15 residues. The ends lost 0 bases at V and 6 bases at J; junction bases unmatched: 5. The CDR3 nucleotides read TGCGCCAGCAGCTTGGCCCCTAGCGGGGTGGATACGCAGTATTTT. Protein sequence: CASSLAPSGVDTQYF.

This clone was picked up a small number of times. V is TRBV29-1 and J is TRBJ1-2; 11 positions agree with TRBD1. The CDR3 length is 15 residues. CDR1 and CDR2 from the germline V gene are SQVTM and ANQGSEA. The J segment lost 4 bases and the V segment lost 5 bases, leaving 9 bases of the junction unmatched. CDR3 sequence reads: CSVLRTGGYGYGYTF. CDR3 nucleotides: TGCAGCGTTCTCCGGACAGGGGGCTATGGCTATGGCTACACCTTC.

The chain combines TRBV6-6 with TRBJ1-1; no definite D call. The CDR3 contains 14 residues. The ends were cut back, 7 bases at V and 1 base at J, with 13 bases in the middle. Germline V CDR1 and CDR2: MNHNY, SVGAGI (reference sequence). The CDR3 reads CASIEGAENTEAFF. The CDR3 DNA follows: TGTGCCAGCATCGAAGGAGCAGAGAACACTGAAGCTTTCTTT.

This rearrangement joins TRBV6-5 to TRBJ2-5; 10 nucleotides match TRBD1. Trimming cost V 0 bases and J 5 bases; bases outside gene matches: 6. The CDR3 is 16 amino acids. The germline gives CDR1 MNHEY, CDR2 SVGAGI. CDR3 region: CASSYSPTGGRETQYF. CDR3 DNA sequence: TGTGCCAGCAGTTACTCGCCGACAGGGGGCAGGGAGACCCAGTACTTC.

The rearrangement joins TRBV28 to TRBJ1-2; a weak D match, TRBD1 (6 bases). The CDR3 is made up of 15 amino acids. The germline V and J ends were trimmed by 7 bases and 3 bases, with 18 bases remaining between them. Germline CDR1 is MDHEN and CDR2 is SYDVKM. CDR3: CASNPKAGVYYGYTF. The CDR3 DNA sequence: TGTGCCAGCAATCCCAAAGCAGGGGTGTACTATGGCTACACCTTC.

A single count supports this clone. V usage is TRBV24-1 and J usage is TRBJ2-1, with a weak D call TRBD2 (6 bases). The CDR3 is 14 amino acids. Germline CDR1 and CDR2: KGHDR and SFDVKD. V shed 9 bases and J shed 1 base, with 12 bases lying between them. CDR3 DNA sequence: TGTGCCACCGCGGATCGGGAGTCCTACAATGAGCAGTTCTTC. Its protein product is CATADRESYNEQFF.

V is TRBV7-3 and J is TRBJ2-5; D remains ambiguous. From germline, CDR1 is SGHTA and CDR2 FQGTGA. The V end lost 0 bases, the J end lost 1 base, and 3 bases lay between the germline ends. This CDR3 spans 13 amino acids. CDR3 coding DNA: TGTGCCAGCAGCTTAACCTTCCAAGAGACCCAGTACTTC. It translates to CASSLTFQETQYF.

V gene TRBV3-1 (or the pseudogene TRBV3-2) combines with J gene TRBJ2-3, with D perhaps matching TRBD2 (5 bases). Germline V lookup: CDR1 LGHDT, CDR2 YNNKEL (reference sequence). This CDR3 has 12 amino acids. V lost 4 bases and J lost 8, with 10 bases in between. The CDR3 sequence is CASSRRSGTQYF. DNA for the CDR3: TGTGCCAGCAGCCGCCGAAGCGGTACGCAGTATTTT.

This clone was seen more than once but under ten times. J is TRBJ1-1 and V is TRBV19; D is unclear. There are 12 residues in the CDR3. Germline CDR1 reads LNHDA; CDR2 reads SQIVND (reference sequence). V dropped 3 bases and J dropped 11 bases, with 13 bases sitting between them. Here the CDR3 reads CASSMNAGRAFF. In nucleotides, the CDR3 is TGTGCCAGTAGTATGAACGCCGGGAGGGCTTTCTTT.

The V gene is TRBV6-2 or TRBV6-3, the J gene TRBJ2-5; 7 nucleotides line up with TRBD1. J was trimmed by 2 bases and V by 0 bases; bases with no gene match: 3. CDR1 MNHEY and CDR2 SVGEGT come from the germline V gene. The CDR3 loop spans 15 amino acids. The CDR3 DNA sequence: TGTGCCAGCAGTTACTCCCCGGGACAGCAAGAGACCCAGTACTTC. This encodes CASSYSPGQQETQYF.

This clone was detected once. The V gene is TRBV28, the J gene TRBJ1-3; the D is unclear. In germline, CDR1 is MDHEN, CDR2 SYDVKM. The CDR3 length is 14 residues. V lost 6 bases and J 2 bases, leaving 11 bases between the germline ends. CDR3 residues: CASSRGGTGNTIYF. The DNA of the CDR3 is TGTGCCAGCAGCCGGGGAGGTACTGGAAACACCATATATTTT.

The V call is TRBV6-5, the J call TRBJ2-2; a possible D gene is TRBD2 (6 bases). The V gene lost 5 bases and the J gene lost 6 bases, with 16 bases spanning the gap. Germline CDR1 and CDR2: MNHEY and SVGAGI. The CDR3 is 15 amino acids. The CDR3 DNA sequence: TGTGCCAGCAGTCCACGGCTGGGACTGGCCGGGGAGCTGTTTTTT. This sequence encodes CASSPRLGLAGELFF.

The chain is built from TRBV7-2 and TRBJ1-2, with 7 bases fitting TRBD1. V dropped 5 bases and J dropped 1; count of bases not matched to a gene: 16. Germline V gives CDR1 SGHTA, CDR2 FQGNSA. The CDR3 extends over 18 amino acids. The CDR3 here is CASSPLSPGQTFNYGYTF. DNA of the CDR3: TGTGCCAGCAGCCCCCTATCACCGGGACAGACCTTTAACTATGGCTACACCTTC.

V gene TRBV19 combines with J gene TRBJ2-2, with 15 positions matching TRBD2. This CDR3 has 18 residues. The germline CDR1 and CDR2 sequences are LNHDA and SQIVND (reference sequence). With V trimmed by 6 bases and J by 1 base, 6 bases remained unmatched. The CDR3 DNA reads as TGTGCCAGTAGCCCCCGGACTAGCGGGGGGGTGAACACCGGGGAGCTGTTTTTT. Translation: CASSPRTSGGVNTGELFF. Full variable domain (remainder filled in from reference TRBV19 and TRBJ2-2): DGGITQSPKYLFRKEGQNVTLSCEQNLNHDAMYWYRQDPGQGLRLIYYSQIVNDFQKGDIAEGYSVSREKKESFPLTVTSAQKNPTAFYLCASSPRTSGGVNTGELFFGEGSRLTVL.

The rearrangement links TRBV9 to TRBJ2-3, with D uncertain. This CDR3 comprises 13 residues. From germline, CDR1 is SGDLS and CDR2 YYNGEE. With 3 bases removed from V and 5 bases from J, the gap between germline ends came to 10 bases. The CDR3 sequence is CASSGLLQDTQYF. CDR3 bases: TGTGCCAGCAGCGGATTACTACAAGATACGCAGTATTTT.

The chain joins TRBV18 to TRBJ2-3; 8 bases line up with TRBD2. The V segment lost 2 bases and the J segment 6 bases; nucleotides outside the gene matches: 4. Germline CDR1 and CDR2: KGHSH and LQKENI. CDR3 length: 14 residues. The CDR3 nucleotides are TGTGCCAGCTCACCAGGGACTAGATCCGATACGCAGTATTTT. Encoded protein: CASSPGTRSDTQYF.

This chain uses TRBV3-1 (or the pseudogene TRBV3-2) with TRBJ1-6, with D possibly being TRBD1 (6 bases). The germline V gene has CDR1 LGHDT and CDR2 YNNKEL (reference sequence). Trimming left V 5 bases short and J 0 bases short, with 17 bases between. The CDR3 totals 18 residues. The CDR3 bases are TGTGCCAGCAGCGAAAGAGAACAGGGCGGCTCCTATAATTCACCCCTCCACTTT. It yields the protein CASSEREQGGSYNSPLHF.